Shown below are 15 T cell receptor beta chains from a single sample sequenced in a study of T cell repertoires in cytomegalovirus infection. TCRdb processed the reads anew with MiXCR; each CDR3 protein has one entry. The repertoire includes some 200,000 distinct CDR3 sequences, around 40% of them detected once, and approximately 59% sits in the top ten. These receptors have no known antigen. Sequenced material: CD8+ T cells from cultured PBMCs, taken from culture after CMV antigen stimulation. All receptors come from a human donor in good health (CMV status not recorded). Some clones in this sample may be carry-over from other donors' samples.

The chain is built from TRBV6-5 and TRBJ2-3, with 7 bases lining up with TRBD2. The V segment lost 2 bases and the J segment 4 bases; nucleotides outside the gene matches: 9. Germline-derived CDR1 and CDR2 are MNHEY and SVGAGI. The CDR3 is 16 amino acids. The CDR3 DNA sequence: TGTGCCAGCAGTTACGGAGCGGGGACGGAGGCAGATACGCAGTATTTT. This encodes CASSYGAGTEADTQYF.

V usage is TRBV5-6 and J usage is TRBJ2-3; TRBD2 agrees at 13 bases. V dropped 4 bases and J dropped 4; count of bases not matched to a gene: 3. The CDR3 spans 15 residues. Germline values: CDR1 SGHDT, CDR2 YYEEEE. CDR3 residues: CASSMGLAGSDTQYF. The CDR3 DNA reads as TGTGCCAGCAGCATGGGACTAGCGGGATCAGATACGCAGTATTTT.

The V call is TRBV7-6, the J call TRBJ1-2; D ambiguous. The V and J ends lost 5 bases and 1 base respectively, with 5 bases between them. Germline V gene data show CDR1 as SGHVS and CDR2 as FNYEAQ. The CDR3 is made up of 12 amino acids. The CDR3 bases are TGTGCCAGCAGCACTCTTAACTATGGCTACACCTTC. Translation: CASSTLNYGYTF.

This clonotype came up a few times. The genes are TRBV27 and TRBJ1-1; D uncertain. This CDR3 region has 12 residues. Germline V lookup: CDR1 MNHEY, CDR2 SMNVEV (reference sequence). V was pared by 8 bases and J by 1 base, with 8 bases between. The CDR3 loop is CASGHGNTEAFF. CDR3 bases: TGTGCCAGCGGGCATGGGAACACTGAAGCTTTCTTT.

The V call is TRBV19, the J call TRBJ2-3; D is uncertain. The CDR3 loop spans 16 amino acids. The ends were cut back, 3 bases at V and 2 bases at J, with 15 bases in the middle. Germline CDR1 reads LNHDA; CDR2 reads SQIVND (reference sequence). CDR3 sequence (DNA): TGTGCCAGTAGTATTGGCGTCGACCTCAACACAGATACGCAGTATTTT. Its translation: CASSIGVDLNTDTQYF.

This clonotype has a handful of counts. The chain has TRBV12-3 or TRBV12-4 and TRBJ2-6; D is undetermined. This CDR3 comprises 12 residues. V lost 7 bases and J 2 bases, leaving 3 bases between the germline ends. CDR3 in DNA: TGTGCCAGCACGACTGGGGCCAACGTCCTGACTTTC. Protein sequence: CASTTGANVLTF.

The chain links TRBV27 to TRBJ1-2; D unresolved. This CDR3 is 15 amino acids long. Germline V CDR1 and CDR2: MNHEY, SMNVEV (reference sequence). V lost 0 bases to trimming and J lost 3 bases, with 11 bases between them. The CDR3 reads CASSLSIRAHYGYTF. The CDR3 DNA reads TGTGCCAGCAGTTTATCGATACGAGCTCACTATGGCTACACCTTC.

V and J are TRBV28 and TRBJ2-3; TRBD2 agrees at 13 bases. Unmatched junction bases numbered 8, after V lost 8 bases and J lost 3 bases. The germline CDR1 and CDR2 sequences are MDHEN and SYDVKM. The CDR3 consists of 16 residues. The CDR3 spells CASLTRTSGRTDTQYF. CDR3 DNA: TGTGCCAGCCTTACCCGGACTAGCGGGAGAACAGATACGCAGTATTTT.

The rearrangement joins TRBV7-3 to TRBJ1-2; D not resolved. Germline V lookup: CDR1 SGHTA, CDR2 FQGTGA. V lost 1 base and J lost 4, with 10 bases in between. CDR3 length: 14 residues. The CDR3 bases are TGTGCCAGCAGCTTAAATACAGACGTCTATGGCTACACCTTC. It is translated as CASSLNTDVYGYTF.

This clonotype was picked up a small number of times. This chain joins TRBV6-5 and TRBJ2-1; TRBD2 matches 13 bases. After removal of 6 bases from V and 0 bases from J, the junction contained 8 bases not matched to a gene. Germline assignment: CDR1 MNHEY and CDR2 SVGAGI. There are 18 residues in the CDR3. In nucleotides, the CDR3 is TGTGCCAGCAGGCGACTAGCGGGAGGCCACTTCTCCTACAATGAGCAGTTCTTC. This encodes CASRRLAGGHFSYNEQFF.

As to this clonotype: At one end the junction does not follow the germline gene, possibly because of a read error. V and J are TRBV29-1 and TRBJ1-1; D may be TRBD1 (6 bases). This CDR3 has 13 amino acids. Per the germline V gene, CDR1 is SQVTM and CDR2 is ANQGSEA. CDR3 loop: CSVQGRENTVAFF. The DNA for the CDR3 is TGCAGCGTTCAGGGGCGGGAGAACACTGTAGCTTTCTTT.

The chain joins TRBV9 to TRBJ2-3, with D tentatively TRBD1 (6 bases). The CDR3 covers 15 residues. Trimming shortened V by 0 bases and J by 2 bases, and 10 bases separated the two germline ends. Germline assignment: CDR1 SGDLS and CDR2 YYNGEE. The CDR3 nucleotides read TGTGCCAGCAGCGTAGATGGACAGAACACAGATACGCAGTATTTT. Translation: CASSVDGQNTDTQYF.

This sequence joins TRBV7-3 and TRBJ2-3; 12 bases fit TRBD2. CDR1 SGHTA and CDR2 FQGTGA come from the germline V gene. V shed 3 bases, J shed 0 bases, and the junction held 10 bases outside the gene matches. This CDR3 has 19 residues. For the CDR3, the DNA is TGTGCCAGCAGCTTGCTGGGGACTAGCGGGCGCACTAGCACAGATACGCAGTATTTT. Protein sequence: CASSLLGTSGRTSTDTQYF.

V and J are TRBV27 and TRBJ2-2; 8 bases line up with TRBD1. Germline V gene sequence: CDR1 MNHEY, CDR2 SMNVEV (reference sequence). The CDR3 is 17 amino acids. The trim removed 6 bases at V and 3 bases at J, leaving 12 bases unmatched. The CDR3 DNA sequence: TGTGCCAGCAGCTACATACAGGGGGTGGAGTACACCGGGGAGCTGTTTTTT. Translated, it gives CASSYIQGVEYTGELFF.

The genes are TRBV5-8 and TRBJ2-1; TRBD1 matches at 9 bases. V lost 0 bases and J lost 10; bases outside the gene matches: 5. The germline V gene encodes CDR1 SGHTS and CDR2 YDEGEE. The CDR3 is 14 residues long. The CDR3 bases are TGTGCCAGCAGCTTGGGGACAGGGGCACGGGAGCAGTTCTTC. Its protein product is CASSLGTGAREQFF.